The 12 T cell receptor beta chains below come from one sample, sequenced in a study of blood T cell repertoires in COVID-19 (TCRdb year 2020). Library preparation was by the immunoSEQ multiplex PCR assay. TCRdb limited this immuneACCESS table to in-frame rearrangements with V and J called. A share of clones is missing; checked studies link under half to unresolved V genes, and the rest is unexplained. Across this sample there are about 120,000 clones, with approximately 74% seen only once. The biggest ten clones account for less than 6.5% of the sample. The sequenced sample consisted of peripheral blood. These receptors were collected from a man aged 60 to 75 with acute or convalescent COVID-19.

This clone came up a few times. The chain joins TRBV27 to TRBJ1-3; D gene unclear. V lost 8 bases, J lost 0 bases, and 11 bases lay in between. Looked up from germline, CDR1 is MNHEY and CDR2 is SMNVEV (reference sequence). There are 14 residues in the CDR3. For the CDR3, the DNA is TGTGCCAGCGCGGCGGTGACCTCTGGAAACACCATATATTTT. Its protein product is CASAAVTSGNTIYF.

The chain carries TRBV3-1 (or the pseudogene TRBV3-2) and TRBJ2-1, with 9 bases aligning to TRBD2. There are 15 residues in the CDR3. Germline lookup yields CDR1 LGHDT and CDR2 YNNKEL (reference sequence). The V segment lost 5 bases and the J segment 7 bases; nucleotides outside the gene matches: 9. The CDR3 loop reads CASSVVLAGPNEQFF. CDR3 coding DNA: TGTGCCAGCAGCGTGGTGCTAGCGGGACCAAATGAGCAGTTCTTC.

This rearrangement joins TRBV3-1 (or the pseudogene TRBV3-2) to TRBJ2-3; D not certain. Per germline, CDR1 LGHDT and CDR2 YNNKEL (reference sequence). CDR3 length: 15 amino acids. V was cut by 2 bases and J by 1 base, with 10 bases left in between. CDR3 DNA sequence: TGTGCCAGCAGCCAAAAATCCTCTGGCACAGATACGCAGTATTTT. It yields the protein CASSQKSSGTDTQYF.

To note about this clone: Distinct nucleotide sequences in the sample also encode this CDR3. The chain carries TRBV5-1 and TRBJ1-2; D is perhaps TRBD1 (5 bases). This CDR3 is built from 14 residues. Germline V gene sequence: CDR1 SGHRS, CDR2 YFSETQ. Trimming took 0 bases from V and 1 from J, leaving 7 bases between them. Here the CDR3 reads CASSLDDSNYGYTF. In nucleotides, the CDR3 is TGCGCCAGCAGCTTGGATGACAGTAACTATGGCTACACCTTC. Full variable domain (missing parts from reference TRBV5-1 and TRBJ1-2): KAGVTQTPRYLIKTRGQQVTLSCSPISGHRSVSWYQQTPGQGLQFLFEYFSETQRNKGNFPGRFSGRQFSNSRSEMNVSTLELGDSALYLCASSLDDSNYGYTFGSGTRLTVV.

The chain couples TRBV7-9 to TRBJ2-2; 8 nucleotides line up with TRBD2. The CDR3 is made up of 15 amino acids. The V gene end was trimmed by 6 bases and the J gene end by 2 bases; junction bases not matched to a gene: 5. Per the germline V gene, CDR1 is SEHNR and CDR2 is FQNEAQ (reference sequence). The CDR3 nucleotides read TGTGCCAGCAGGTCCGGGACTAGAAACACCGGGGAGCTGTTTTTT. This sequence encodes CASRSGTRNTGELFF.

The rearrangement links TRBV21-1 to TRBJ2-1; the tabulated D call, TRBD2, remains unverified against the DNA. TRBV21-1 is a pseudogene. There are 16 residues in the CDR3. The CDR3 nucleotides read TGTGCCAGCAGCAATTCCGGAGCGGAGATTTACAATGAGCAGTTCTTC. It translates to CASSNSGAEIYNEQFF.

This chain connects TRBV11-3 to TRBJ2-5; TRBD2 matches at 13 bases. This CDR3 has 15 residues. CDR1 is SGHNT and CDR2 is YENEEA in the germline V gene. J was trimmed by 5 bases and V by 5 bases; bases with no gene match: 5. As DNA, the CDR3 is TGTGCCAGCAGCCCGCGGACTAGCGGGAGTGAGACCCAGTACTTC. It codes for CASSPRTSGSETQYF. The full variable domain, its missing parts supplied by reference TRBV11-3 and TRBJ2-5, is EAGVVQSPRYKIIEKKQPVAFWCNPISGHNTLYWYLQNLGQGPELLIRYENEEAVDDSQLPKDRFSAERLKGVDSTLKIQPAELGDSAVYLCASSPRTSGSETQYFGPGTRLLVL.

The genes are TRBV19 and TRBJ2-1; 8 positions agree with TRBD2. The CDR3 contains 16 residues. CDR1 LNHDA and CDR2 SQIVND come from the germline V gene (reference sequence). The J segment lost 5 bases and the V segment lost 7 bases, leaving 13 bases of the junction unmatched. The CDR3 here is CASMGPGGGRNNEQFF. In nucleotides, the CDR3 is TGTGCCAGTATGGGGCCGGGCGGGGGGCGTAACAATGAGCAGTTCTTC.

V is TRBV6-2 or TRBV6-3 and J is TRBJ1-5, with D maybe TRBD1 (5 bases). The CDR3 runs to 16 residues. CDR1 and CDR2 from the germline V gene are MNHEY and SVGEGT. Trimming took off 0 bases at V and 2 bases at J, with 11 bases between the two ends. CDR3 residues: CASSYSTVNGNQPQHF. The CDR3, as DNA: TGTGCCAGCAGTTACTCGACAGTGAACGGCAATCAGCCCCAGCATTTT.

V gene TRBV3-1 (or the pseudogene TRBV3-2) combines with J gene TRBJ2-2, with TRBD2 matching over 7 bases. V lost 4 bases, J lost 1 base, and 6 bases stayed unmatched. The CDR3 runs 16 residues. Germline loops: CDR1 LGHDT, CDR2 YNNKEL (reference sequence). CDR3: CASSRREARNTGELFF. The CDR3 bases are TGTGCCAGCAGCCGACGGGAGGCCAGGAACACCGGGGAGCTGTTTTTT.

V usage is TRBV24-1 and J usage is TRBJ2-1, with TRBD2 matching 9 bases. CDR3 length equals 17 residues. Germline V gene data show CDR1 as KGHDR and CDR2 as SFDVKD. The CDR3: CVKKPPSGTLIYNEQFF. The CDR3 DNA is TGTGTCAAAAAACCCCCTAGCGGGACACTCATTTACAATGAGCAGTTCTTC.

This clone came up once. The chain is built from TRBV7-3 and TRBJ2-1; 10 bases line up with TRBD1. The CDR3 spans 15 residues. Germline CDR1 SGHTA, CDR2 FQGTGA. Trimming removed 5 bases from V and 7 bases from J; junction bases left unmatched: 8. DNA of the CDR3: TGTGCCAGCAGCGTGGGACAGGGGAATCGAAATGAGCAGTTCTTC. Its translation is CASSVGQGNRNEQFF.